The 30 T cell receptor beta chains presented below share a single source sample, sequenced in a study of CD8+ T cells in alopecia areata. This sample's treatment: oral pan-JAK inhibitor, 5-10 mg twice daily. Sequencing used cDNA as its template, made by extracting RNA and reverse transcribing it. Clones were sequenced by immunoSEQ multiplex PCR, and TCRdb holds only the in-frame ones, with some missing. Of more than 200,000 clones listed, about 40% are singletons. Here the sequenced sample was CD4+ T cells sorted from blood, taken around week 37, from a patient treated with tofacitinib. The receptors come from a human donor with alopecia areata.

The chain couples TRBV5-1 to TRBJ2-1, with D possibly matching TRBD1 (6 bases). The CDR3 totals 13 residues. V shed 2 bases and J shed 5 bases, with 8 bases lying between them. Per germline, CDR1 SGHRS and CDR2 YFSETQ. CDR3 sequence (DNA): TGCGCCAGCAGCTTCGGACAGCACAATGAGCAGTTCTTC. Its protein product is CASSFGQHNEQFF.

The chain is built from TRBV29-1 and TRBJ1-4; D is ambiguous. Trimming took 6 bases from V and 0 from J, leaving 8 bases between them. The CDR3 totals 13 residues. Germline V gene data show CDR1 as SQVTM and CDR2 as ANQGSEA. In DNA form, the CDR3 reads TGCAGCGTCTTCCATGCAACTAATGAAAAACTGTTTTTT. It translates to CSVFHATNEKLFF. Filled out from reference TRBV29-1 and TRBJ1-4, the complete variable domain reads SAVISQKPSRDICQRGTSLTIQCQVDSQVTMMFWYRQQPGQSLTLIATANQGSEATYESGFVIDKFPISRPNLTFSTLTVSNMSPEDSSIYLCSVFHATNEKLFFGSGTQLSVL.

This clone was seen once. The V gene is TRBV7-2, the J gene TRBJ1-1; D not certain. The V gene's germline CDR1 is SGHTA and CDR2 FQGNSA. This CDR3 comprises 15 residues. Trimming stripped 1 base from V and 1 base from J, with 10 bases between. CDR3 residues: CASSLDSSSNTEAFF. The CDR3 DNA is TGTGCCAGCAGCTTAGACAGCTCTTCGAACACTGAAGCTTTCTTT.

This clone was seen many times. CDR3 DNA: TGTGCCAGCAGTTCGGACGGGAGGGCCGTGTTCTTC. Translating gives CASSSDGRAVFF. The gene calls are TRBV6-1 and TRBJ2-1, with 8 bases aligning to TRBD2. This CDR3 region has 12 residues. Germline CDR1 MNHNS, CDR2 SASEGT. V lost 5 bases and J lost 15; bases outside the gene matches: 9.

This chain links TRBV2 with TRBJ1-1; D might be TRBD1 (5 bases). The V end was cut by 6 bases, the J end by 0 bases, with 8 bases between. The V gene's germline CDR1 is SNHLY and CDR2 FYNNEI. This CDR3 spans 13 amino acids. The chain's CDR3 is CASRGGLNTEAFF. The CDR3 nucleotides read TGTGCCAGCAGGGGGGGTCTGAACACTGAAGCTTTCTTT. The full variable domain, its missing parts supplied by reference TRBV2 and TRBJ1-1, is EPEVTQTPSHQVTQMGQEVILRCVPISNHLYFYWYRQILGQKVEFLVSFYNNEISEKSEIFDDQFSVERPDGSNFTLKIRSTKLEDSAMYFCASRGGLNTEAFFGQGTRLTVV.

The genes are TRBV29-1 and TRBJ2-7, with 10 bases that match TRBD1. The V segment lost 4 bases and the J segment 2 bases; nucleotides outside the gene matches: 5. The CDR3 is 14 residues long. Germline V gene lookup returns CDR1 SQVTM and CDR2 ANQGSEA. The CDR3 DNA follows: TGCAGCGTTGTCAGGGACAGGGGTACCTACGAGCAGTACTTC. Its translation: CSVVRDRGTYEQYF.

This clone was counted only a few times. The CDR3 DNA follows: TGTGCCAGCAGTTCGGACAGGGTCAGTCAGCCCCAGCATTTT. Amino acid sequence: CASSSDRVSQPQHF. V and J are TRBV28 and TRBJ1-5; TRBD1 agrees at 8 bases. From germline, CDR1 is MDHEN and CDR2 SYDVKM. After removal of 4 bases from V and 6 bases from J, the junction contained 5 bases not matched to a gene. This CDR3 comprises 14 residues.

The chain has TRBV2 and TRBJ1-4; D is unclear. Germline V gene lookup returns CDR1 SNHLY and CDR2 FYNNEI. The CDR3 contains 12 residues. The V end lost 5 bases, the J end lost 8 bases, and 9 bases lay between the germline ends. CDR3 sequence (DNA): TGTGCCAGCAGTCCCGCCGGGGAAAAACTGTTTTTT. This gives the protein CASSPAGEKLFF.

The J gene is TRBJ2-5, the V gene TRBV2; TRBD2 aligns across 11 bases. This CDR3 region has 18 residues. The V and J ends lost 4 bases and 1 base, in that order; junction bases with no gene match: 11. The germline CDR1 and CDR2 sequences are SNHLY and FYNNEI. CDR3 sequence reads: CASSGGNSGRASQETQYF. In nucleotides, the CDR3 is TGTGCCAGCAGTGGGGGGAATAGCGGGAGGGCCTCCCAAGAGACCCAGTACTTC.

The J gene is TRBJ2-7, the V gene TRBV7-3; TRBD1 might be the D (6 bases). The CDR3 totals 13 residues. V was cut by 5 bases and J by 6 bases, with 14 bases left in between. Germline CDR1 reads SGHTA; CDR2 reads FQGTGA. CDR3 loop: CASSANRAGEQYF. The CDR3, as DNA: TGTGCCAGCAGCGCCAACAGGGCAGGCGAGCAGTACTTC.

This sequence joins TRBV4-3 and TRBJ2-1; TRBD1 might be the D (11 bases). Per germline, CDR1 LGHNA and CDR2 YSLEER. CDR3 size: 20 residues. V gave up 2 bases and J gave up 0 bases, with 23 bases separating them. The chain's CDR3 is CASSQFGQGASGGSYNEQFF. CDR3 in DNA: TGCGCCAGCAGCCAATTCGGACAGGGGGCTAGCGGGGGCTCCTACAATGAGCAGTTCTTC.

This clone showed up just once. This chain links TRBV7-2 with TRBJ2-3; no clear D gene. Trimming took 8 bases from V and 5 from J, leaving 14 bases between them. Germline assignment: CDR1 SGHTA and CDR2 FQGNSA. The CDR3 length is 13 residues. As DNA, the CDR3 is TGTGCCAGCTCGGTTGGGAAGGGAGATACGCAGTATTTT. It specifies CASSVGKGDTQYF.

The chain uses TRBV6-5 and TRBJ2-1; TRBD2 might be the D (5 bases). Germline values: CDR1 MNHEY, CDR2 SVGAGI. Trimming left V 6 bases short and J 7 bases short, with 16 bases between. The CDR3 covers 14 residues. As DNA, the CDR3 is TGTGCCAGCAGGCAGTACCGGGGATTGAATGAGCAGTTCTTC. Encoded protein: CASRQYRGLNEQFF.

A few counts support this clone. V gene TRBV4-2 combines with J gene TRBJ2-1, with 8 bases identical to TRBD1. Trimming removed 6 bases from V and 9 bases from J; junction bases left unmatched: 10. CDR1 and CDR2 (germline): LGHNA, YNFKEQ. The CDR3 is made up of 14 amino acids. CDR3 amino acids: CASRFTGGTGEQFF. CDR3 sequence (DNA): TGTGCCAGCAGGTTTACAGGGGGTACCGGTGAGCAGTTCTTC.

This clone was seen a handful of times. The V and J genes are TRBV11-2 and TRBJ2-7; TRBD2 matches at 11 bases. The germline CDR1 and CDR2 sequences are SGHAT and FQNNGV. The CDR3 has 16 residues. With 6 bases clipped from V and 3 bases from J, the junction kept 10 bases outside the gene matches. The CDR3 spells CASSHSLLAGGYEQYF. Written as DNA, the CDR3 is TGTGCCAGCAGTCACAGTCTTCTAGCGGGAGGCTACGAGCAGTACTTC.

The CDR3 nucleotides read TGCAGCGTTGGCCCCGGGGGCGCGAACACCGGGGAGCTGTTTTTT. This codes for CSVGPGGANTGELFF. The chain has TRBV29-1 and TRBJ2-2; D tentatively reads TRBD1 or TRBD2 (6 bases each). CDR1 and CDR2 from the germline V gene are SQVTM and ANQGSEA. V shed 4 bases and J shed 0 bases, with 12 bases lying between them. This CDR3 region has 15 residues.

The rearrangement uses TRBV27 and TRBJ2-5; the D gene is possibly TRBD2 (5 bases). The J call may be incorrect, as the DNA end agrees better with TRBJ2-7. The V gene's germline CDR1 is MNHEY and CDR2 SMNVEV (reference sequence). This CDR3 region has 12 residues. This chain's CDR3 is CASKAGGYEQYF. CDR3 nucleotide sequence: TGTGCCAGCAAAGCAGGAGGTTACGAGCAGTACTTC.

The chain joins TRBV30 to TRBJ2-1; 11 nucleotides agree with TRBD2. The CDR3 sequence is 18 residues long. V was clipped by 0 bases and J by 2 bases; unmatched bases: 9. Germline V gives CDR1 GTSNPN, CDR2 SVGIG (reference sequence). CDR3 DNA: TGTGCCTGGAGTGTACAAGGGCTAGCGGGAGGAACCTACAATGAGCAGTTCTTC. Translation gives CAWSVQGLAGGTYNEQFF. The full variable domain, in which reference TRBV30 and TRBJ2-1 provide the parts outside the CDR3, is SQTIHQWPATLVQPVGSPLSLECTVEGTSNPNLYWYRQAAGRGLQLLFYSVGIGQISSEVPQNLSASRPQDRQFILSSKKLLLSDSGFYLCAWSVQGLAGGTYNEQFFGPGTRLTVL.

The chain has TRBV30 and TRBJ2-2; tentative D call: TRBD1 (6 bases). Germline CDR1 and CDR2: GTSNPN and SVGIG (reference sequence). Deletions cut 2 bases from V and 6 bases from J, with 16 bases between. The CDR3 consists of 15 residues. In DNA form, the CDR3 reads TGTGCCTGGAGTACGACAGGTCGAGGTTCCGGGGAGCTGTTTTTT. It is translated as CAWSTTGRGSGELFF.

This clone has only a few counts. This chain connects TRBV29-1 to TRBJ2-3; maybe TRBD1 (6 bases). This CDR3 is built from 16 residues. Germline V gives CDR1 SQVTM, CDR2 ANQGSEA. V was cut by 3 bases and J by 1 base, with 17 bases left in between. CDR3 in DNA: TGCAGCGTTGATGGGGGCGAGGGAGTTGGCACAGATACGCAGTATTTT. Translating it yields CSVDGGEGVGTDTQYF.

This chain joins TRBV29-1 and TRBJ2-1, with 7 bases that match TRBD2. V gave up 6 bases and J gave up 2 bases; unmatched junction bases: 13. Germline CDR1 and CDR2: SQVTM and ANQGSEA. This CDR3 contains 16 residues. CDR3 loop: CSVRTREAIAYNEQFF. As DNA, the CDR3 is TGCAGCGTGAGGACCCGGGAGGCTATAGCCTACAATGAGCAGTTCTTC.

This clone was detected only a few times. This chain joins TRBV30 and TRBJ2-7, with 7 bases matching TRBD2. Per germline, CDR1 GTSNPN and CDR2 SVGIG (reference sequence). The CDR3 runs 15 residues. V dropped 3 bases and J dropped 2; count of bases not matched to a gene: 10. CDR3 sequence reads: CAWSLHRAGAYEQYF. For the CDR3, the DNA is TGTGCCTGGAGCCTACATCGGGCGGGAGCCTACGAGCAGTACTTC. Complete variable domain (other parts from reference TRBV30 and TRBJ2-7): SQTIHQWPATLVQPVGSPLSLECTVEGTSNPNLYWYRQAAGRGLQLLFYSVGIGQISSEVPQNLSASRPQDRQFILSSKKLLLSDSGFYLCAWSLHRAGAYEQYFGPGTRLTVT.

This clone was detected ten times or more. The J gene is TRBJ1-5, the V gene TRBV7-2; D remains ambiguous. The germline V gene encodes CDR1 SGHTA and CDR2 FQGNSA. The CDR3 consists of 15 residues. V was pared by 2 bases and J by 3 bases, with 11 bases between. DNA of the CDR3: TGTGCCAGCAGCTTACGGAAGGATTTCAATCAGCCCCAGCATTTT. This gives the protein CASSLRKDFNQPQHF.

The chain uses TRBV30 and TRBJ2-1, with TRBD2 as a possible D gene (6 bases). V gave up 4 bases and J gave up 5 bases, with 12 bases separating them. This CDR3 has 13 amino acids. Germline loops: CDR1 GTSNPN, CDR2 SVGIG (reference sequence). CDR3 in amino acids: CAWNSGNHNEQFF. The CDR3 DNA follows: TGTGCCTGGAATAGCGGAAATCACAATGAGCAGTTCTTC.

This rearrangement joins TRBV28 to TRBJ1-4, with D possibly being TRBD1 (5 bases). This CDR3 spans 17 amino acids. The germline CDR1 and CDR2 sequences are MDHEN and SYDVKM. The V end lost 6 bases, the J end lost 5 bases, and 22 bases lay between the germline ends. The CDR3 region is CASSLLEDHRRNEKLFF. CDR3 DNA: TGTGCCAGCAGCCTTCTCGAAGACCACAGGAGGAATGAAAAACTGTTTTTT.

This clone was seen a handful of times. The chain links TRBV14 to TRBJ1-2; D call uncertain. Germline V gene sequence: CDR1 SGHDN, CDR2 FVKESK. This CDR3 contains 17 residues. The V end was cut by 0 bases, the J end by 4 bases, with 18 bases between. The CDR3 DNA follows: TGTGCCAGCAGCCAAGATCGAGTAGGCACGAGGACCTATGGCTACACCTTC. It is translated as CASSQDRVGTRTYGYTF.

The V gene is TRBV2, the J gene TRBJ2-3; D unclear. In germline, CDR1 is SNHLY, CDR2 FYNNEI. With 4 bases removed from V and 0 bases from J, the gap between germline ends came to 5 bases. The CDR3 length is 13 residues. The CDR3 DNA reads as TGTGCCAGCAGTGGCGACAGCACAGATACGCAGTATTTT. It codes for CASSGDSTDTQYF.

DNA for the CDR3: TGTGCCAGCAGCTACAACACAGGAGGTGAAGCTTTCTTT. This gives the protein CASSYNTGGEAFF. V gene TRBV7-3 combines with J gene TRBJ1-1, with TRBD1 as a possible D gene (5 bases). The CDR3 runs 13 residues. CDR1 SGHTA and CDR2 FQGTGA come from the germline V gene. Between the trimmed V and J ends, which lost 4 bases and 7 bases, there was a span of 13 bases. The entire variable domain, with the rest obtained from reference TRBV7-3 and TRBJ1-1, is as follows: GAGVSQTPSNKVTEKGKYVELRCDPISGHTALYWYRQSLGQGPEFLIYFQGTGAADDSGLPNDRFFAVRPEGSVSTLKIQRTERGDSAVYLCASSYNTGGEAFFGQGTRLTVV.

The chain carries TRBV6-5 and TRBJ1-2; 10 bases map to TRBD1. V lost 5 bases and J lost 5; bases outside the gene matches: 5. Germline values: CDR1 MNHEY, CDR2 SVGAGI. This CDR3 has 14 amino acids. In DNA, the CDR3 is TGTGCCAGCAGTACGCGGGACAGGGGTTATGGCTACACCTTC. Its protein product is CASSTRDRGYGYTF.

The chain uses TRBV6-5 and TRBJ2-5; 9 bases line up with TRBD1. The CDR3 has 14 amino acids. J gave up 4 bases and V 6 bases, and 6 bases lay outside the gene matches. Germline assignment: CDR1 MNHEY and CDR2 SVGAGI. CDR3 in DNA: TGTGCCAGCAGCCGTAGACAGGGGGGAGAGACCCAGTACTTC. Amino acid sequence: CASSRRQGGETQYF.